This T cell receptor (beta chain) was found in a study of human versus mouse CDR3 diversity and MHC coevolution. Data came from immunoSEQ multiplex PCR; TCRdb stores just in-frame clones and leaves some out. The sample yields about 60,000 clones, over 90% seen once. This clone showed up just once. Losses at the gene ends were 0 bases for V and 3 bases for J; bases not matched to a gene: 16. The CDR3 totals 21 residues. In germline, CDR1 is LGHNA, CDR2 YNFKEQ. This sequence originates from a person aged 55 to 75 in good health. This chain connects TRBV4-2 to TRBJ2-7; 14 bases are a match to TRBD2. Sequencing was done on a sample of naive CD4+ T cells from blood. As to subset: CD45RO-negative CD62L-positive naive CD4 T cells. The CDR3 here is CASSQDARTSGRPPSFYEQYF. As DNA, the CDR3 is TGTGCCAGCAGCCAAGATGCCCGGACTAGCGGGAGGCCCCCATCTTTCTACGAGCAGTACTTC.